One and the same sample provided the 13 T cell receptor beta chains below, sequenced in a study of long-term antiretroviral therapy in people with HIV (dated by TCRdb to between 2021 and 2024). The immunoSEQ hsTCRB v3.0 assay was used at survey level resolution to sequence the TRB variable region. Entries here come from immuneACCESS through TCRdb and include only in-frame sequences with V and J called. Some clones fail to appear in such tables; in the studies checked, an unresolved V gene covers under half of the shortfall, and the cause of the remainder is unknown. Across this sample there are some 33,000 clones, with 97% seen only once. Under 2.5% of the sample goes to the ten largest clones. Sequencing was performed on unsorted PBMCs, taken 7.6 years after starting antiretroviral therapy. These receptor sequences come from a man younger than 45 with HIV.

As for this clone: The sample holds other DNA sequences that translate to the same CDR3. This chain connects TRBV9 to TRBJ2-7; 7 bases agree with TRBD1. Germline V CDR1 and CDR2: SGDLS, YYNGEE. This CDR3 comprises 14 residues. The junction had 1 base not matched to a gene; V was cut back by 0 bases and J by 1 base. CDR3 loop: CASSVGDSSYEQYF. CDR3 sequence (DNA): TGTGCCAGCAGCGTAGGGGACAGTTCCTACGAGCAGTACTTC.

This sequence joins TRBV6-5 and TRBJ2-1; tentative D call: TRBD2 (5 bases). The germline CDR1 and CDR2 sequences are MNHEY and SVGAGI. The CDR3 spans 15 residues. The ends were cut back, 6 bases at V and 0 bases at J, with 12 bases in the middle. As DNA, the CDR3 is TGTGCCAGCAGCCGATGGAGGAGCTCCTACAATGAGCAGTTCTTC. Translated, it gives CASSRWRSSYNEQFF.

V gene TRBV4-1 combines with J gene TRBJ2-2; TRBD2 matches 11 bases. CDR1 and CDR2 from the germline V gene are MGHRA and YSYEKL. CDR3 length equals 16 residues. V shed 4 bases, J shed 5 bases, and the junction held 6 bases outside the gene matches. The CDR3 DNA reads as TGCGCCAGCAGCCCTCTTAGCGGGGGGGGTACCGGGGAGCTGTTTTTT. Amino acid sequence: CASSPLSGGGTGELFF.

The chain recombines TRBV9 with TRBJ2-5; D not resolved. V lost 3 bases to trimming and J lost 5 bases, with 14 bases between them. The CDR3 extends over 14 amino acids. CDR1 is SGDLS, CDR2 YYNGEE, per germline. Written as DNA, the CDR3 is TGTGCCAGCAGCGCCCAGGTAGGCCCGGAGACCCAGTACTTC. This sequence encodes CASSAQVGPETQYF.

The J gene is TRBJ2-7, the V gene TRBV6-1, with 11 bases identical to TRBD1. The CDR3 runs to 14 residues. V dropped 7 bases and J dropped 4; count of bases not matched to a gene: 6. In germline, CDR1 is MNHNS, CDR2 SASEGT. For the CDR3, the DNA is TGTGCCAGCAACCACGGACAGGGGGCTTACGAGCAGTACTTC. Protein: CASNHGQGAYEQYF.

V is TRBV7-2 and J is TRBJ1-5, with D hard to call. CDR1 SGHTA and CDR2 FQGNSA come from the germline V gene. Trimming stripped 3 bases from V and 0 bases from J, with 6 bases between. The CDR3 consists of 14 residues. The CDR3 region is CASSLAPSNQPQHF. The CDR3 nucleotides read TGTGCCAGCAGCTTGGCCCCTAGCAATCAGCCCCAGCATTTT.

The gene calls are TRBV7-2 and TRBJ2-7; D ambiguous. The germline CDR1 and CDR2 sequences are SGHTA and FQGNSA. CDR3 length: 15 residues. Trimming cost V 1 base and J 7 bases, with 17 bases left between them. CDR3 DNA: TGTGCCAGCAGCTTAGTGTTCAGACCAGCTACAGAGCAGTACTTC. Amino acid sequence: CASSLVFRPATEQYF.

The rearrangement joins TRBV19 to TRBJ1-1; 9 bases are shared with TRBD1. Germline V gene data show CDR1 as LNHDA and CDR2 as SQIVND (reference sequence). The CDR3 is 22 residues long. The trim removed 4 bases at V and 10 bases at J, leaving 34 bases unmatched. CDR3 protein: CASSRVAAGQGQDRGGVPRAFF. Here the CDR3 DNA reads TGTGCCAGTAGTAGGGTAGCAGCGGGACAGGGTCAAGACCGAGGCGGGGTACCCCGAGCTTTCTTT.

The CDR3 is CASSQWRGRQETQYF. The CDR3 DNA reads as TGTGCCAGCAGCCAATGGCGGGGACGGCAAGAGACCCAGTACTTC. The chain employs TRBV14 and TRBJ2-5; tentative D call: TRBD2 (6 bases). V lost 2 bases, J lost 2 bases, and 12 bases lay in between. The CDR3 has 15 amino acids. CDR1 is SGHDN, CDR2 FVKESK, per germline.

J is TRBJ1-1 and V is TRBV30; D gene uncertain. Between the trimmed V and J ends, which lost 3 bases and 1 base, there was a span of 9 bases. The V gene's germline CDR1 is GTSNPN and CDR2 SVGIG (reference sequence). This CDR3 is built from 13 residues. CDR3 protein: CAWRGRKNTEAFF. The CDR3 coding sequence is TGTGCCTGGAGAGGGCGAAAGAACACTGAAGCTTTCTTT.

The CDR3 loop reads CASTSAPGGPEAFF. DNA of the CDR3: TGTGCCAGCACCTCAGCCCCCGGAGGCCCTGAAGCTTTCTTT. The chain couples TRBV6-5 to TRBJ1-1, with D unclear. The V and J ends lost 7 bases and 6 bases respectively, with 18 bases between them. This CDR3 region has 14 residues. The germline V gene encodes CDR1 MNHEY and CDR2 SVGAGI.

This clone has only one observation. CDR3 protein: CASGLATGELFF. The CDR3 nucleotides are TGTGCCAGCGGACTAGCAACCGGGGAGCTGTTTTTT. The genes are TRBV7-9 and TRBJ2-2; 8 bases fit TRBD2. The junction had 1 base not matched to a gene; V was cut back by 8 bases and J by 5 bases. Germline values: CDR1 SEHNR, CDR2 FQNEAQ (reference sequence). This CDR3 has 12 amino acids.

The genes are TRBV15 and TRBJ1-2; D might be TRBD1 (5 bases). V was clipped by 4 bases and J by 5 bases, with 8 bases between them. This CDR3 spans 12 amino acids. The germline V gene has CDR1 LNHNV and CDR2 YYDKDF (reference sequence). The CDR3 sequence: CATSKDSYGYTF. CDR3 DNA sequence: TGTGCCACCAGCAAAGACAGTTATGGCTACACCTTC. The variable domain in full, completed from reference TRBV15 and TRBJ1-2, reads DAMVIQNPRYQVTQFGKPVTLSCSQTLNHNVMYWYQQKSSQAPKLLFHYYDKDFNNEADTPDNFQSRRPNTSFCFLDIRSPGLGDTAMYLCATSKDSYGYTFGSGTRLTVV.